The 22 T cell receptor beta chains given below trace back to one sample, sequenced in a study of cytomegalovirus exposure and HLA in healthy donors. Primers included in the PCR were 60 Vbeta and 13 Jbeta primers. Clones were sequenced by immunoSEQ multiplex PCR, and TCRdb holds only the in-frame ones, with some missing. This sample has fewer than 140,000 clones, with approximately 71% found just once. The sequenced sample was PBMCs. The receptors shown here come from a man in his forties or fifties in good health and CMV-seronegative.

CDR3 region: CASSRNSDGNQPQHF. In nucleotides, the CDR3 is TGTGCCAGCAGCCGAAACAGTGATGGCAATCAGCCCCAGCATTTT. The chain joins TRBV27 to TRBJ1-5; D is unclear. V lost 6 bases and J lost 2, with 14 bases in between. This CDR3 has 15 residues. Per the germline V gene, CDR1 is MNHEY and CDR2 is SMNVEV (reference sequence).

This clone was seen only a few times. The chain joins TRBV19 to TRBJ1-5, with 8 bases fitting TRBD1. V lost 5 bases, J lost 3 bases, and 6 bases stayed unmatched. Germline CDR1 and CDR2: LNHDA and SQIVND (reference sequence). There are 15 residues in the CDR3. CDR3 bases: TGTGCCAGTAGTTTCGGGACAGGCATCAATCAGCCCCAGCATTTT. Its protein is CASSFGTGINQPQHF. Supplemented by reference TRBV19 and TRBJ1-5, the full variable domain reads DGGITQSPKYLFRKEGQNVTLSCEQNLNHDAMYWYRQDPGQGLRLIYYSQIVNDFQKGDIAEGYSVSREKKESFPLTVTSAQKNPTAFYLCASSFGTGINQPQHFGDGTRLSIL.

This clone was recorded once. This sequence joins TRBV5-1 and TRBJ2-2; TRBD1 agrees at 9 bases. The germline gives CDR1 SGHRS, CDR2 YFSETQ. Trimming cost V 0 bases and J 1 base; bases outside gene matches: 1. The CDR3 extends over 16 amino acids. In nucleotides, the CDR3 is TGCGCCAGCAGCTTGGGACAGGGGGTGAACACCGGGGAGCTGTTTTTT. This encodes CASSLGQGVNTGELFF.

CDR3 protein: CASSPPTGWVDTIYF. The DNA for the CDR3 is TGTGCCAGCTCACCACCGACGGGTTGGGTTGACACCATATATTTT. This chain links TRBV18 with TRBJ1-3; D not certain. This CDR3 is 15 amino acids long. The germline V gene encodes CDR1 KGHSH and CDR2 LQKENI. V gave up 0 bases and J gave up 8 bases, with 14 bases separating them.

The chain uses TRBV6-1 and TRBJ2-5, with 11 bases fitting TRBD2. Germline V lookup: CDR1 MNHNS, CDR2 SASEGT. This CDR3 comprises 14 residues. The V and J ends lost 7 bases and 2 bases, in that order; junction bases with no gene match: 3. The CDR3 DNA follows: TGTGCCAGCATACTAGCGGGGGATCAAGAGACCCAGTACTTC. It translates to CASILAGDQETQYF.

This clone was seen only a few times. The rearrangement uses TRBV10-2 and TRBJ2-5; TRBD2 aligns across 16 bases. V lost 5 bases, J lost 4 bases, and 4 bases stayed unmatched. Germline CDR1 WSHSY, CDR2 SAAADI. The CDR3 extends over 16 amino acids. CDR3 DNA: TGCGCCAGCAGTCCGGGACTAGCGGGGGGGTCAGAGACCCAGTACTTC. Encoded protein: CASSPGLAGGSETQYF.

The gene calls are TRBV4-1 and TRBJ1-6; D is unresolved. The CDR3 runs to 13 residues. The V gene lost 6 bases and the J gene lost 3 bases, with 6 bases spanning the gap. The germline V gene encodes CDR1 MGHRA and CDR2 YSYEKL. CDR3 residues: CASRGGYNSPLHF. For the CDR3, the DNA is TGCGCCAGCAGAGGCGGCTATAATTCACCCCTCCACTTT.

This chain links TRBV5-4 with TRBJ2-5, with 8 bases lining up with TRBD1. The trim removed 4 bases at V and 2 bases at J, leaving 7 bases unmatched. The germline V gene encodes CDR1 SGHNT and CDR2 YYREEE (reference sequence). This CDR3 has 15 residues. The CDR3 sequence is CASSRKRQGQETQYF. The CDR3 coding sequence is TGTGCCAGCAGCCGAAAGAGACAGGGGCAAGAGACCCAGTACTTC.

This chain links TRBV5-1 with TRBJ1-2; no reliable D call. The CDR3 covers 14 residues. Trimming pared 0 bases from V and 8 bases from J, leaving 14 bases between. Germline values: CDR1 SGHRS, CDR2 YFSETQ. In DNA, the CDR3 is TGCGCCAGCAGCTTGGAAGGAAAGACTAGGGGCTACACCTTC. Translation: CASSLEGKTRGYTF.

The gene calls are TRBV5-4 and TRBJ2-2; 12 bases match TRBD2. The trim removed 1 base at V and 6 bases at J, leaving 4 bases unmatched. The CDR3 has 16 residues. Germline V gene sequence: CDR1 SGHNT, CDR2 YYREEE (reference sequence). CDR3 sequence reads: CASSLWASGGAGELFF. CDR3 in DNA: TGTGCCAGCAGCTTGTGGGCTAGCGGGGGGGCCGGGGAGCTGTTTTTT.

This clone has a single count. J is TRBJ1-2 and V is TRBV5-1; 9 bases are shared with TRBD1. Looked up from germline, CDR1 is SGHRS and CDR2 is YFSETQ. V lost 4 bases, J lost 3 bases, and 4 bases stayed unmatched. The CDR3 totals 14 residues. CDR3 coding DNA: TGCGCCAGCAGCCCGGGACAGGGAGACTATGGCTACACCTTC. It yields the protein CASSPGQGDYGYTF.

The rearrangement uses TRBV5-1 and TRBJ1-1, with 9 positions matching TRBD1. Losses at the gene ends were 0 bases for V and 5 bases for J; bases not matched to a gene: 11. Looked up from germline, CDR1 is SGHRS and CDR2 is YFSETQ. This CDR3 region has 17 residues. The CDR3 loop is CASSLAPGQGSRTEAFF. The CDR3 region has the DNA TGCGCCAGCAGCTTGGCCCCGGGACAGGGCTCGAGAACTGAAGCTTTCTTT.

The chain links TRBV5-1 to TRBJ2-1, with a weak D call TRBD2 (6 bases). The CDR3 runs to 16 residues. Trimming left V 5 bases short and J 0 bases short, with 15 bases between. CDR1 is SGHRS and CDR2 is YFSETQ in the germline V gene. The CDR3: CASRLTGLSSYNEQFF. CDR3 bases: TGCGCCAGCAGATTGACGGGACTGAGCTCCTACAATGAGCAGTTCTTC.

The chain couples TRBV9 to TRBJ2-2; D remains ambiguous. Germline V gives CDR1 SGDLS, CDR2 YYNGEE. The CDR3 is 14 amino acids. Trimming cost V 0 bases and J 6 bases, with 9 bases left between them. The CDR3 loop is CASSVGSQAGELFF. The CDR3, as DNA: TGTGCCAGCAGCGTAGGCTCCCAGGCCGGGGAGCTGTTTTTT. The whole variable domain, remainder taken from reference TRBV9 and TRBJ2-2, is DSGVTQTPKHLITATGQRVTLRCSPRSGDLSVYWYQQSLDQGLQFLIQYYNGEERAKGNILERFSAQQFPDLHSELNLSSLELGDSALYFCASSVGSQAGELFFGEGSRLTVL.

The gene calls are TRBV27 and TRBJ2-3; 7 bases are a match to TRBD1. CDR3 length equals 12 residues. Germline V CDR1 and CDR2: MNHEY, SMNVEV (reference sequence). V lost 3 bases, J lost 6 bases, and 0 bases stayed unmatched. The CDR3 bases are TGTGCCAGCAGTTTCAGGGGGGATACGCAGTATTTT. Protein: CASSFRGDTQYF.

The chain employs TRBV19 and TRBJ1-1, with 7 bases fitting TRBD1. Germline V gives CDR1 LNHDA, CDR2 SQIVND (reference sequence). V shed 8 bases and J 4 bases; nucleotides not matched to a gene: 7. CDR3 length: 13 amino acids. In nucleotides, the CDR3 is TGTGCCAGTGCTAACTCAGGGGGCACTGAAGCTTTCTTT. Protein: CASANSGGTEAFF.

The chain joins TRBV6-1 to TRBJ1-1; D ambiguous. Germline lookup yields CDR1 MNHNS and CDR2 SASEGT. Deletions cut 4 bases from V and 4 bases from J, with 22 bases between. This CDR3 has 17 residues. The CDR3 region has the DNA TGTGCCAGCAGTGGTGCGGTCCCCTACACGGGAAGCACTGAAGCTTTCTTT. Protein: CASSGAVPYTGSTEAFF.

V gene TRBV6-1 combines with J gene TRBJ1-2, with TRBD1 identical over 9 bases. Germline loops: CDR1 MNHNS, CDR2 SASEGT. Unmatched junction bases numbered 8, after V lost 6 bases and J lost 6 bases. CDR3 length equals 14 residues. CDR3 region: CASSLTGTGNGYTF. CDR3 nucleotide sequence: TGTGCCAGCAGCTTAACCGGGACAGGGAATGGCTACACCTTC.

CDR3 protein: CASSITGLREQYF. CDR3 in DNA: TGTGCCAGTAGTATAACAGGTCTACGAGAGCAGTACTTC. This sequence joins TRBV19 and TRBJ2-7; a possible D gene is TRBD1 (5 bases). V lost 2 bases and J lost 7, with 12 bases in between. The CDR3 totals 13 residues. Germline CDR1 reads LNHDA; CDR2 reads SQIVND (reference sequence).

The chain links TRBV4-2 to TRBJ2-1, with D possibly matching TRBD1 (6 bases). The CDR3 consists of 15 residues. Germline V gives CDR1 LGHNA, CDR2 YNFKEQ. V was pared by 0 bases and J by 5 bases, with 11 bases between. The DNA for the CDR3 is TGTGCCAGCAGCCAAGAGGACAGTTCGAACAATGAGCAGTTCTTC. It translates to CASSQEDSSNNEQFF.

This clone was detected once. This sequence joins TRBV6-6 and TRBJ1-2; D is undetermined. CDR3 length: 13 residues. With 2 bases removed from V and 7 bases from J, the gap between germline ends came to 11 bases. Germline-derived CDR1 and CDR2 are MNHNY and SVGAGI (reference sequence). The DNA of the CDR3 is TGTGCCAGCAGTTACGGAGGGTTACGTGGCTACACCTTC. Translated, it gives CASSYGGLRGYTF.

V usage is TRBV19 and J usage is TRBJ2-7, with TRBD2 as a possible D gene (5 bases). The V end was cut by 5 bases, the J end by 1 base, with 9 bases between. Per the germline V gene, CDR1 is LNHDA and CDR2 is SQIVND (reference sequence). This CDR3 is 13 amino acids long. CDR3 DNA: TGTGCCAGTAGTCAAGAGGGATCCTACGAGCAGTACTTC. Encoded protein: CASSQEGSYEQYF.